The sequence of this T cell receptor (beta chain) was determined in a study of cytomegalovirus exposure and HLA in healthy donors. General study points: The authors excluded some V segments, including TRBV6-2 and TRBV6-3, as indistinguishable.

With regard to this clone: The antigen remains undetermined.

Vbeta (60) and Jbeta (13) primers were used in the PCR. Clones were sequenced by immunoSEQ multiplex PCR, and TCRdb holds only the in-frame ones, with some missing. This table holds 150,000 to 200,000 clones, about 80% found once. Germline V gene sequence: CDR1 MGHRA, CDR2 YSYEKL. The CDR3 sequence is 15 residues long. V gave up 1 base and J gave up 7 bases; unmatched junction bases: 6. The chain employs TRBV4-1 and TRBJ2-1, with 8 bases that match TRBD1. What was sequenced was PBMCs. The clonotype was recovered from a boy aged 5-17 years in good health and CMV-seronegative. This CDR3 reads CASSQAPGGLNEQFF. The DNA of the CDR3 is TGCGCCAGCAGCCAAGCACCAGGGGGCCTTAATGAGCAGTTCTTC.